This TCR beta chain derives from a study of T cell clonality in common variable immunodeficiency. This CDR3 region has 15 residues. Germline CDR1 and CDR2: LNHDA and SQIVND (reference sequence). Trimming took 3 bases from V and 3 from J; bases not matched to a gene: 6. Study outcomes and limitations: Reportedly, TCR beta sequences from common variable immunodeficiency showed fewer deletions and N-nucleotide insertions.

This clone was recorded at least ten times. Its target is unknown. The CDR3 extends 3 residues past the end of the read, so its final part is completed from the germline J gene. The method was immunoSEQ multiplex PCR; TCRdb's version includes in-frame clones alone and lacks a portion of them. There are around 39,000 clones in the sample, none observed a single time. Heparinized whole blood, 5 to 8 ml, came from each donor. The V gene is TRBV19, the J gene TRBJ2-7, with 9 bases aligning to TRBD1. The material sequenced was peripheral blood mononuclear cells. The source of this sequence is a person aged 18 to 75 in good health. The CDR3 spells CASSIVGTGNYEQYF. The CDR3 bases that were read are TGTGCCAGTAGTATCGTAGGGACAGGGAACTACGAG.